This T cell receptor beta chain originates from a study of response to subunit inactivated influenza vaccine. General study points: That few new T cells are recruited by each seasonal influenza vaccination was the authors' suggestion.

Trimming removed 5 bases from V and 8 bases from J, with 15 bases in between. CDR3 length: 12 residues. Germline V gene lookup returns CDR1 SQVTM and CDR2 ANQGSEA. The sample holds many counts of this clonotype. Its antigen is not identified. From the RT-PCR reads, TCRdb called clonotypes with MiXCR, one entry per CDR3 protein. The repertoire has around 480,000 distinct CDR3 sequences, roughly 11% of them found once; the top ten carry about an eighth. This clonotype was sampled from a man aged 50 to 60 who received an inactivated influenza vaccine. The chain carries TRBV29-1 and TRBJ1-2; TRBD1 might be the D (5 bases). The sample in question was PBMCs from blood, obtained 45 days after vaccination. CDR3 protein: CSVPWGRVGYTF. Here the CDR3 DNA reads TGCAGCGTTCCCTGGGGGAGGGTCGGCTACACCTTC.